These 5 T cell receptor beta chains share one sample of origin, sequenced in a study of T-cell reconstitution after alpha-beta-depleted transplantation in children. Library preparation (for TCRbeta) was performed with unique molecular identifiers. Via MiXCR, TCRdb re-called the PCR reads, giving one row per CDR3 protein. The sample lists about 270,000 distinct CDR3 sequences; 9.9% were seen once. The sequenced sample was PBMCs from the stem cell graft donor, obtained from the stem cell graft. All receptors derive from a human donor who donated a stem cell graft to a child with SCID.

This clonotype was counted a few times. The chain uses TRBV20-1 and TRBJ2-7, with D perhaps TRBD1 or TRBD2 (6 bases each). The CDR3 has 13 amino acids. CDR1 is DFQATT, CDR2 SNEGSKA, per germline (reference sequence). Trimming pared 6 bases from V and 4 bases from J, leaving 16 bases between. The CDR3 sequence is CSATRGERYEQYF. DNA of the CDR3: TGCAGTGCCACTAGGGGGGAAAGGTACGAGCAGTACTTC.

V gene TRBV6-6 combines with J gene TRBJ2-3; D call uncertain. The CDR3 is 12 residues long. Germline CDR1 reads MNHNY; CDR2 reads SVGAGI (reference sequence). V lost 8 bases to trimming and J lost 0 bases, with 6 bases between them. The DNA of the CDR3 is TGTGCCAGCGTAGCTAGCACAGATACGCAGTATTTT. Encoded protein: CASVASTDTQYF.

This clonotype was picked up a small number of times. The gene calls are TRBV3-1 and TRBJ2-5, with 7 bases matching TRBD1. Trimming at V came to 0 bases and at J to 5 bases, leaving 9 bases not matched to a gene. The CDR3 length is 16 residues. Per the germline V gene, CDR1 is LGHDT and CDR2 is YNNKEL (reference sequence). In DNA form, the CDR3 reads TGTGCCAGCAGCCAAGATAGCATTGACAGGGTGGAGACCCAGTACTTC. Translating gives CASSQDSIDRVETQYF.

In its sample, this clonotype was seen a few times. This chain links TRBV5-5 with TRBJ1-2, with unresolved D. The germline V and J ends were trimmed by 1 base and 4 bases, with 5 bases remaining between them. Germline V gene data show CDR1 as SGHKS and CDR2 as YYEKEE (reference sequence). The CDR3 extends over 12 amino acids. The CDR3 DNA is TGTGCCAGCAGCTTGCCTCCCTATGGCTACACCTTC. Translating it yields CASSLPPYGYTF.

This clonotype was seen only a few times. This chain links TRBV11-2 with TRBJ2-1; D might be TRBD1 or TRBD2, each matching 7 bases. The germline V gene has CDR1 SGHAT and CDR2 FQNNGV. The CDR3 extends over 21 amino acids. Trimming removed 0 bases at V and 5 bases at J, with 29 bases between. The CDR3 region has the DNA TGTGCCAGCAGCTTAGATTTTTTTGGCTGGCGCAGGGGGGGCCCCCACAATGAGCAGTTCTTC. Its protein product is CASSLDFFGWRRGGPHNEQFF.